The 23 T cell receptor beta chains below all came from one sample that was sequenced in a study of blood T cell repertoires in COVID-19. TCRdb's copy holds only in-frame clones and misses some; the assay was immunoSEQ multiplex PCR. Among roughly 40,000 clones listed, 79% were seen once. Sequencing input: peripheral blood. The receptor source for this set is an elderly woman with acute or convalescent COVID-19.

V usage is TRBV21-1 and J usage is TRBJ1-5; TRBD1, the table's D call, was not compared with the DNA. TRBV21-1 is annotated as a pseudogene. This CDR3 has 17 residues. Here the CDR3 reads CASSKGSPGGYNQPQHF. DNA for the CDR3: TGTGCCAGCAGCAAAGGATCCCCAGGGGGTTACAATCAGCCCCAGCATTTT.

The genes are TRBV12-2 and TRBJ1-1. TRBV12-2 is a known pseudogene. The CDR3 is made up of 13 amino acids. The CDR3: CASRTPPNTEAFF. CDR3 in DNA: TGTGCAAGTCGCACTCCACCGAACACTGAAGCTTTCTTT.

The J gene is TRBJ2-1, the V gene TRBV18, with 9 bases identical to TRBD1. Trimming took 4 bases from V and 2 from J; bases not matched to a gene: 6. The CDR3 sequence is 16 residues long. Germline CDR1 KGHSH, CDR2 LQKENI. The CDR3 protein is CASSLLQGAAYNEQFF. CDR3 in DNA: TGTGCCAGCTCACTCTTACAGGGGGCAGCCTACAATGAGCAGTTCTTC.

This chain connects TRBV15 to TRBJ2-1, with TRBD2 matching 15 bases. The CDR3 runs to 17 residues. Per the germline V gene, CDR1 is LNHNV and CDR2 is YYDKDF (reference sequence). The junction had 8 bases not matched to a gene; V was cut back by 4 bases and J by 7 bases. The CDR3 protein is CATSKRTSGRASNEQFF. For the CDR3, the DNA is TGTGCCACCAGCAAACGGACTAGCGGGAGGGCCTCGAATGAGCAGTTCTTC.

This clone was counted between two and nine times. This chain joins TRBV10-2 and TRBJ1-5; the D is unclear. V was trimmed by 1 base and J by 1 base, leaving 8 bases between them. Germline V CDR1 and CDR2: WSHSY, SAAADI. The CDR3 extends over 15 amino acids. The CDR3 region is CASSEFGVSNQPQHF. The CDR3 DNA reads TGCGCCAGCAGTGAGTTCGGGGTGAGCAATCAGCCCCAGCATTTT.

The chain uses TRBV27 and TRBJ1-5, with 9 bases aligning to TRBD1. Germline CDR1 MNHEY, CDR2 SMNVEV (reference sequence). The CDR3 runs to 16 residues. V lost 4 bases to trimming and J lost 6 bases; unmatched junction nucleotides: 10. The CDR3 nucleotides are TGTGCCAGCAGTTCATCGGGACAGGGTATCGGTCAGCCCCAGCATTTT. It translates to CASSSSGQGIGQPQHF.

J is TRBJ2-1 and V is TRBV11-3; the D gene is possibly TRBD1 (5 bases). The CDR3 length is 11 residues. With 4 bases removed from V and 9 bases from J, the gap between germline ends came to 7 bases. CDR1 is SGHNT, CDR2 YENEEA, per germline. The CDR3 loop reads CASSSDTEQFF. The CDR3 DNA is TGTGCCAGCAGCTCGGACACTGAGCAGTTCTTC.

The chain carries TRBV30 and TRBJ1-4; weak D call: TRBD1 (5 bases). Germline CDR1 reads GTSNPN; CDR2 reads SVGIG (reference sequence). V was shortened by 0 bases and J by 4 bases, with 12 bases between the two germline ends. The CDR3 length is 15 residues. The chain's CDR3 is CAWSVLQARNEKLFF. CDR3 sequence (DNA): TGTGCCTGGAGTGTATTACAGGCCCGTAATGAAAAACTGTTTTTT.

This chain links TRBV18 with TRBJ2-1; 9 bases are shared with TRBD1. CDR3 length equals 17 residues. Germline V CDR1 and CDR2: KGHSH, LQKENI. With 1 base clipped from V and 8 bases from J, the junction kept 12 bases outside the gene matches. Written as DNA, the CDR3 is TGTGCCAGCTCACCACTGGGACAGGGTCTTGAAGGCGATGAGCAGTTCTTC. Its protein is CASSPLGQGLEGDEQFF.

CDR3 in amino acids: CASSLVQGPSYEQYF. CDR3 coding DNA: TGCGCCAGCAGCTTGGTGCAGGGCCCGTCCTACGAGCAGTACTTC. V is TRBV5-1 and J is TRBJ2-7, with TRBD1 as a possible D gene (5 bases). Between the trimmed V and J ends, which lost 0 bases and 1 base, there was a span of 11 bases. CDR1 and CDR2 (germline): SGHRS, YFSETQ. CDR3 length: 15 residues.

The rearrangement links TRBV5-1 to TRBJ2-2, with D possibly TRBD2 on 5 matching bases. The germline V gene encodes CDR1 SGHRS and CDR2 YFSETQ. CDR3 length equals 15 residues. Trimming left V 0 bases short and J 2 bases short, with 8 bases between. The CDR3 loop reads CASSLGGSNTGELFF. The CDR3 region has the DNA TGCGCCAGCAGCTTGGGTGGGAGTAACACCGGGGAGCTGTTTTTT.

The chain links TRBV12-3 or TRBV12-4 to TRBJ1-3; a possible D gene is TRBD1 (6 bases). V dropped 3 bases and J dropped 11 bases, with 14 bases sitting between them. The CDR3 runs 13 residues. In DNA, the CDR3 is TGTGCCAGCAGTTTCCTAAGACAGGCTTCCATATATTTT. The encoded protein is CASSFLRQASIYF.

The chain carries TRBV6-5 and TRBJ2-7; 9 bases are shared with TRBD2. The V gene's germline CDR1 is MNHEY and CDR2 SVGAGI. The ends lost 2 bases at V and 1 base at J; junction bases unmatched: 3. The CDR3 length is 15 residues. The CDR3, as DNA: TGTGCCAGCAGTTACCCGCTAGCGGGGTCCTACGAGCAGTACTTC. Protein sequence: CASSYPLAGSYEQYF.

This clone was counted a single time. The CDR3 bases are TGCGCCAGCAGCCAACCCCCGGGACAGGGGGCTGAACCCCAGCATTTT. Amino acid sequence: CASSQPPGQGAEPQHF. The rearrangement links TRBV4-1 to TRBJ1-5; 12 positions agree with TRBD1. Germline V gene data show CDR1 as MGHRA and CDR2 as YSYEKL. This CDR3 spans 16 amino acids. The J segment lost 10 bases and the V segment lost 2 bases, leaving 9 bases of the junction unmatched.

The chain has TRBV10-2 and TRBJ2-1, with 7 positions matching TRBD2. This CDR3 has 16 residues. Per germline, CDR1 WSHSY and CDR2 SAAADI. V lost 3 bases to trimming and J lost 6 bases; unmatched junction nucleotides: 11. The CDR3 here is CASSDTGGSTGNEQFF. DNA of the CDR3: TGCGCCAGCAGTGATACAGGCGGGAGTACCGGCAATGAGCAGTTCTTC.

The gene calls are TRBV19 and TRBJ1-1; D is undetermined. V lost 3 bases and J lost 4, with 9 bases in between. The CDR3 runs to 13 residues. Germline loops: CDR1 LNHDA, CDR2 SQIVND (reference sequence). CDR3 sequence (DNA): TGTGCCAGTAGTATGTCAGAAGTCACTGAAGCTTTCTTT. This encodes CASSMSEVTEAFF.

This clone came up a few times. DNA of the CDR3: TGCGCCAGCAGCCAAGACATAGGTGGGGCAGGAAACACCATATATTTT. Translating it yields CASSQDIGGAGNTIYF. The chain carries TRBV4-1 and TRBJ1-3; D is perhaps TRBD1 (5 bases). The germline V and J ends were trimmed by 0 bases and 4 bases, with 13 bases remaining between them. Germline values: CDR1 MGHRA, CDR2 YSYEKL. The CDR3 contains 16 residues.

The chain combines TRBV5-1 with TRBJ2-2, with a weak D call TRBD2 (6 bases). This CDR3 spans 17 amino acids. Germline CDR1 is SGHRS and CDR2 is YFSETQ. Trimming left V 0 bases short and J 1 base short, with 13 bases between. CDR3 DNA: TGCGCCAGCAGCTTGGTAGCCCATAGCGGGAACACCGGGGAGCTGTTTTTT. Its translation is CASSLVAHSGNTGELFF.

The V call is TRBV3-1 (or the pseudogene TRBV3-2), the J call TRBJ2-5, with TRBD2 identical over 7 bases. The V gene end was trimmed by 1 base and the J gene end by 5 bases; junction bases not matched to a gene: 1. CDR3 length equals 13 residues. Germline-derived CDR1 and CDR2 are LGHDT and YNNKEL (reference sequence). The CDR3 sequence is CASSQVLAETQYF. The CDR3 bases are TGTGCCAGCAGCCAAGTACTAGCGGAGACCCAGTACTTC.

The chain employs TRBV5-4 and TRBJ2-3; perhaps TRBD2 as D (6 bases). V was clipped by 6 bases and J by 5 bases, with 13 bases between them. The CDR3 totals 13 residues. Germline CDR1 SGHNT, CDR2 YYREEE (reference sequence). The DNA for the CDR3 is TGTGCCAGCACCCCGGGACTTATAGATACGCAGTATTTT. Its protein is CASTPGLIDTQYF. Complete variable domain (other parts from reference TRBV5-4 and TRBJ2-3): ETGVTQSPTHLIKTRGQQVTLRCSSQSGHNTVSWYQQALGQGPQFIFQYYREEENGRGNFPPRFSGLQFPNYSSELNVNALELDDSALYLCASTPGLIDTQYFGPGTRLTVL.

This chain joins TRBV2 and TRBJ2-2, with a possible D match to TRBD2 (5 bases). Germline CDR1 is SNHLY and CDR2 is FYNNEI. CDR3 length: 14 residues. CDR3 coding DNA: TGTGCAGTGCGTGTAGGAGGACGTGACGGGGAGCTGTTTTTT. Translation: CAVRVGGRDGELFF.

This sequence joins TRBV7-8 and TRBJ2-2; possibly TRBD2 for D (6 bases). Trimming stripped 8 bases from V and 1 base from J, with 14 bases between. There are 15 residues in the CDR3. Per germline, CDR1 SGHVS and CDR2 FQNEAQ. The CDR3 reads CASDPAGRNTGELFF. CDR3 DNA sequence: TGTGCCAGCGACCCCGCCGGGAGGAACACCGGGGAGCTGTTTTTT. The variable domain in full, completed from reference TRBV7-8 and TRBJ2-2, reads GAGVSQSPRYKVAKRGQDVALRCDPISGHVSLFWYQQALGQGPEFLTYFQNEAQLDKSGLPSDRFFAERPEGSVSTLKIQRTQQEDSAVYLCASDPAGRNTGELFFGEGSRLTVL.

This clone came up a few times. The CDR3 nucleotides read TGCGCCAGCAGCTTGGGGGGAGTCGGCAATCAGCCCCAGCATTTT. Its protein product is CASSLGGVGNQPQHF. The V gene is TRBV5-1, the J gene TRBJ1-5, with D uncertain. The CDR3 loop spans 15 amino acids. V lost 0 bases to trimming and J lost 2 bases, with 9 bases between them. Germline V lookup: CDR1 SGHRS, CDR2 YFSETQ.